This T cell receptor beta chain came from a study of low-dose radiotherapy and immunotherapy resistance in tumors. Study context: Cohort 2 patients were irradiated with 1 Gy every two weeks, reaching 13 Gy over 26 weeks. The regimen for patients comprised intravenous nivolumab 240 mg every two weeks plus intravenous ipilimumab 1 mg/kg every six weeks.

cDNA synthesis used a TRAV/TRBV-specific primer set for both chains. The PCR that amplified TCRs ran for around 20 cycles, relying on a constant-region primer and a V-primer adapter. TCRdb re-called the reads with MiXCR, one entry per CDR3 protein. The sample contains tens of thousands of distinct CDR3 sequences, roughly a sixth of which appear only once. Time point reported: before trial treatment. Eligibility criteria specified advanced solid malignancies devoid of tumor-infiltrating lymphocytes. The sample in question was PBMCs, obtained before treatment. The sequence was collected from a male donor with prostate cancer.

For the CDR3, the DNA is TGTGCCACCAGTGAGCCAACAGAAGCGGGCAAAGGGGAGCTGTTTTTT. This codes for CATSEPTEAGKGELFF. J is TRBJ2-2 and V is TRBV24-1, with D possibly being TRBD2 (6 bases). In germline, CDR1 is KGHDR, CDR2 SFDVKD. The CDR3 spans 16 residues. V lost 4 bases and J lost 8, with 19 bases in between.